The 8 T cell receptor beta chains given below trace back to one sample, sequenced in a study of technical replicates of blood from a handful of donors. Measured with immunoSEQ multiplex PCR; TCRdb has only the in-frame clones, and not every one. The profile shows 10,000 to 12,000 clones, 94% of them singletons. Source material: PBMCs. All receptors come from a human donor in good health.

This chain joins TRBV19 and TRBJ2-3; 11 positions agree with TRBD2. This CDR3 is built from 16 residues. Germline values: CDR1 LNHDA, CDR2 SQIVND (reference sequence). Losses at the gene ends were 3 bases for V and 4 bases for J; bases not matched to a gene: 6. Here the CDR3 reads CASSIVLAGGSDTQYF. For the CDR3, the DNA is TGTGCCAGTAGTATCGTGCTAGCGGGAGGATCAGATACGCAGTATTTT.

The chain combines TRBV6-1 with TRBJ1-2, with no clear D. This CDR3 has 13 amino acids. V lost 8 bases to trimming and J lost 4 bases, with 14 bases between them. Germline CDR1 is MNHNS and CDR2 is SASEGT. The DNA of the CDR3 is TGTGCCAGCCGGCTACTGGACTTCTATGGCTACACCTTC. Translating gives CASRLLDFYGYTF.

The rearrangement joins TRBV5-1 to TRBJ1-1; 8 bases match TRBD1. The germline CDR1 and CDR2 sequences are SGHRS and YFSETQ. The CDR3 consists of 14 residues. J was trimmed by 3 bases and V by 0 bases; bases with no gene match: 1. The CDR3 region is CASSLAGGYTEAFF. The CDR3 nucleotides read TGCGCCAGCAGCTTGGCAGGGGGCTACACTGAAGCTTTCTTT.

CDR3 nucleotides: TGTGCCAGCAGCCCCACCTCACTAGCGGGGAACACCGGGGAGCTGTTTTTT. Protein product: CASSPTSLAGNTGELFF. This sequence joins TRBV7-6 and TRBJ2-2; 9 nucleotides match TRBD2. The CDR3 has 17 residues. Germline V gene lookup returns CDR1 SGHVS and CDR2 FNYEAQ. V was clipped by 5 bases and J by 1 base; unmatched bases: 8. The entire variable domain, with the rest obtained from reference TRBV7-6 and TRBJ2-2, is as follows: GAGVSQSPRYKVTKRGQDVALRCDPISGHVSLYWYRQALGQGPEFLTYFNYEAQQDKSGLPNDRFSAERPEGSISTLTIQRTEQRDSAMYRCASSPTSLAGNTGELFFGEGSRLTVL.

The CDR3 spells CSGSSYNEQFF. The CDR3 nucleotides are TGCAGCGGGAGCTCCTACAATGAGCAGTTCTTC. This chain uses TRBV29-1 with TRBJ2-1; D is unclear. The CDR3 runs 11 residues. CDR1 is SQVTM, CDR2 ANQGSEA, per germline. V was trimmed by 7 bases and J by 0 bases, leaving 4 bases between them.

The gene calls are TRBV6-5 and TRBJ1-2; no clear D gene. CDR3 length equals 15 residues. Trimming cost V 0 bases and J 1 base, with 9 bases left between them. The germline gives CDR1 MNHEY, CDR2 SVGAGI. CDR3 residues: CASSYSHQFNYGYTF. The DNA for the CDR3 is TGTGCCAGCAGTTACTCTCATCAGTTTAACTATGGCTACACCTTC.

The chain is built from TRBV7-9 and TRBJ2-1; 12 bases are shared with TRBD2. The CDR3 spans 15 residues. The V and J ends lost 5 bases and 9 bases, in that order; junction bases with no gene match: 8. The germline V gene has CDR1 SEHNR and CDR2 FQNEAQ (reference sequence). CDR3 amino acids: CASSPWTSGTPEQFF. CDR3 DNA: TGTGCCAGCAGCCCGTGGACTAGCGGGACTCCTGAGCAGTTCTTC.

This clone was counted a single time. V gene TRBV19 combines with J gene TRBJ1-5; weak D call: TRBD1 (5 bases). This CDR3 region has 15 residues. V dropped 3 bases and J dropped 3 bases, with 12 bases sitting between them. CDR1 and CDR2 (germline): LNHDA, SQIVND (reference sequence). Here the CDR3 reads CASSMATRANQPQHF. The CDR3 nucleotides are TGTGCCAGTAGTATGGCCACCAGGGCCAATCAGCCCCAGCATTTT.